What follows are 7 T cell receptor beta chains derived from one specimen sequenced in a study of OX40 agonist ivuxolimab in advanced cancers. Clones were read by immunoSEQ multiplex PCR, and TCRdb kept only the in-frame ones, dropping some. The profile shows more than 75,000 clones, roughly 93% of them singletons. Sequenced here: CD4+ or CD8+ T cells sorted from blood, sampled in a trial of the OX40 agonist ivuxolimab. Every receptor here comes from an adult with an advanced solid tumor such as melanoma, head and neck, liver or kidney cancer.

The rearrangement uses TRBV7-9 and TRBJ2-5; D possibly uses TRBD1 or TRBD2 (7 bases each). The CDR3 is 16 amino acids. The V and J ends lost 1 base and 2 bases respectively, with 14 bases between them. Germline values: CDR1 SEHNR, CDR2 FQNEAQ (reference sequence). The CDR3 protein is CASSLGQGGEQETQYF. The CDR3 DNA sequence: TGTGCCAGCAGCTTAGGACAGGGAGGGGAGCAAGAGACCCAGTACTTC.

The chain is built from TRBV5-4 and TRBJ1-6; unclear D gene. V lost 5 bases, J lost 7 bases, and 10 bases lay in between. This CDR3 is built from 13 residues. CDR1 is SGHNT, CDR2 YYREEE, per germline (reference sequence). Here the CDR3 reads CASSGQANSPLHF. In DNA form, the CDR3 reads TGTGCCAGCAGTGGTCAGGCAAATTCACCCCTCCACTTT.

In its sample, this clone was seen many times. V is TRBV7-8 and J is TRBJ2-7; D call uncertain. Germline values: CDR1 SGHVS, CDR2 FQNEAQ. CDR3 size: 14 residues. The ends were cut back, 1 base at V and 3 bases at J, with 10 bases in the middle. This CDR3 is CASSLVAGNYEQYF. CDR3 in DNA: TGTGCCAGCAGCTTAGTGGCAGGTAACTACGAGCAGTACTTC.

The chain joins TRBV28 to TRBJ2-3; tentatively, D is TRBD1 (6 bases). The CDR3 totals 14 residues. Germline assignment: CDR1 MDHEN and CDR2 SYDVKM. The V gene lost 4 bases and the J gene lost 0 bases, with 8 bases spanning the gap. The DNA of the CDR3 is TGTGCCAGCAGTTATAGGGGGAGCACAGATACGCAGTATTTT. It codes for CASSYRGSTDTQYF. Combining the CDR3 with reference TRBV28 and TRBJ2-3 gives the whole variable domain DVKVTQSSRYLVKRTGEKVFLECVQDMDHENMFWYRQDPGLGLRLIYFSYDVKMKEKGDIPEGYSVSREKKERFSLILESASTNQTSMYLCASSYRGSTDTQYFGPGTRLTVL.

The chain is built from TRBV6-1 and TRBJ1-2; D might be TRBD1 (6 bases). Trimming stripped 4 bases from V and 5 bases from J, with 11 bases between. The germline gives CDR1 MNHNS, CDR2 SASEGT. CDR3 length: 13 residues. In DNA, the CDR3 is TGTGCCAGCAGTGGGACAGTATCTTATGGCTACACCTTC. This sequence encodes CASSGTVSYGYTF.

J is TRBJ1-5 and V is TRBV19, with D perhaps matching TRBD1 (5 bases). Germline assignment: CDR1 LNHDA and CDR2 SQIVND (reference sequence). This CDR3 is built from 15 residues. Trimming took off 5 bases at V and 0 bases at J, with 11 bases between the two ends. The chain's CDR3 is CASSYRQYSNQPQHF. CDR3 in DNA: TGTGCCAGTAGTTACAGGCAATATAGCAATCAGCCCCAGCATTTT.

V gene TRBV30 combines with J gene TRBJ2-5; perhaps TRBD2 as D (5 bases). CDR1 is GTSNPN and CDR2 is SVGIG in the germline V gene (reference sequence). The CDR3 extends over 11 amino acids. The V gene lost 1 base and the J gene lost 7 bases, with 7 bases spanning the gap. The DNA of the CDR3 is TGTGCCTGGAGTGAGGCGGGGACCCAGTACTTC. This encodes CAWSEAGTQYF. Combining the CDR3 with reference TRBV30 and TRBJ2-5 gives the whole variable domain SQTIHQWPATLVQPVGSPLSLECTVEGTSNPNLYWYRQAAGRGLQLLFYSVGIGQISSEVPQNLSASRPQDRQFILSSKKLLLSDSGFYLCAWSEAGTQYFGPGTRLLVL.